One and the same sample provided the 8 T cell receptor beta chains below, sequenced in a study of blood T cell repertoires in COVID-19. Repertoires were generated with immunoSEQ multiplex PCR, while TCRdb's copy carries only in-frame clones and drops some. This sample has 250,000 to 350,000 clones; 70% to 90% occur once, and the top ten carry more than 6.5%. Sequenced sample: peripheral blood. These TCRs come from a woman aged 25-40 years who had recovered from COVID-19.

This chain joins TRBV7-9 and TRBJ2-7; TRBD1 aligns across 10 bases. J was trimmed by 0 bases and V by 2 bases; bases with no gene match: 7. The CDR3 is 17 residues long. CDR1 is SEHNR, CDR2 FQNEAQ, per germline (reference sequence). The CDR3 loop reads CASSLSSWDRGSYEQYF. As DNA, the CDR3 is TGTGCCAGCAGCTTAAGCAGTTGGGACAGGGGCTCCTACGAGCAGTACTTC.

The chain uses TRBV5-4 and TRBJ2-7; TRBD1 matches at 9 bases. Germline values: CDR1 SGHNT, CDR2 YYREEE (reference sequence). V lost 4 bases, J lost 1 base, and 6 bases stayed unmatched. CDR3 length: 15 residues. CDR3 bases: TGTGCCAGCAGCCCGGGGGGACAGGGTTCCTACGAGCAGTACTTC. Protein product: CASSPGGQGSYEQYF.

This clone occurred a few times. J is TRBJ2-2 and V is TRBV2; D possibly corresponds to TRBD1 (6 bases). This CDR3 spans 17 amino acids. Germline CDR1 and CDR2: SNHLY and FYNNEI. V was cut by 5 bases and J by 0 bases, with 16 bases left in between. The CDR3 DNA is TGTGCCAGCAGTATCAGCCGACAGGACGCGAACACCGGGGAGCTGTTTTTT. Translation gives CASSISRQDANTGELFF.

As for this clone: This sample also contains other DNA sequences that code for the same CDR3. The chain joins TRBV20-1 to TRBJ2-7; 8 bases agree with TRBD1. CDR3 size: 11 residues. The V segment lost 5 bases and the J segment 5 bases; nucleotides outside the gene matches: 2. CDR1 DFQATT and CDR2 SNEGSKA come from the germline V gene (reference sequence). The CDR3 DNA follows: TGCAGTGCTCGACAGGGGAACGAGCAGTACTTC. It specifies CSARQGNEQYF.

This clone was detected only once. The chain recombines TRBV6-2 or TRBV6-3 with TRBJ1-2; no definite D call. Germline assignment: CDR1 MNHEY and CDR2 SVGEGT. The V and J ends lost 4 bases and 2 bases respectively, with 8 bases between them. This CDR3 comprises 13 residues. CDR3 in DNA: TGTGCCAGCAGTTTCAGGAAAAACTATGGCTACACCTTC. Translating gives CASSFRKNYGYTF.

V gene TRBV5-1 combines with J gene TRBJ1-2; no clear D. V shed 0 bases and J shed 8 bases, with 11 bases lying between them. Germline V gives CDR1 SGHRS, CDR2 YFSETQ. The CDR3 consists of 13 residues. The CDR3 loop reads CASSLESGVGYTF. CDR3 DNA: TGCGCCAGCAGCTTGGAGTCAGGCGTGGGCTACACCTTC.

The chain recombines TRBV7-2 with TRBJ2-1, with a tentative D call TRBD2 (6 bases). V lost 2 bases and J lost 4, with 9 bases in between. The CDR3 has 14 amino acids. Germline-derived CDR1 and CDR2 are SGHTA and FQGNSA. CDR3 coding DNA: TGTGCCAGCAGCTTACGGGACTTTTACAATGAGCAGTTCTTC. It yields the protein CASSLRDFYNEQFF.

The chain employs TRBV6-6 and TRBJ1-2; 7 bases agree with TRBD1. CDR1 is MNHNY and CDR2 is SVGAGI in the germline V gene (reference sequence). The V gene end was trimmed by 2 bases and the J gene end by 7 bases; junction bases not matched to a gene: 7. This CDR3 has 14 amino acids. CDR3 protein: CASSYLEGAGGYTF. CDR3 DNA sequence: TGTGCCAGCAGTTACCTGGAGGGGGCAGGTGGCTACACCTTC.